The 32 T cell receptor beta chains below were found in one sample sequenced in a study of Graves' ophthalmopathy and Graves' hyperthyroidism. Scientists amplified the TCR beta CDR3 regions from RNA transcripts. A first-round RT-PCR used HTBI primers, followed by a second-round multiplex PCR. TCRdb reprocessed the multiplex PCR reads with MiXCR, giving one entry per CDR3 protein. The sample lists 900,000 to 1,200,000 distinct CDR3 sequences; about 35% were seen once. Sequencing input: peripheral blood or thyroid tissue (not recorded which). The receptor source for this set is an adult man with Graves' hyperthyroidism.

J is TRBJ2-7 and V is TRBV20-1; maybe TRBD1 (5 bases). This CDR3 has 16 residues. With 3 bases removed from V and 1 base from J, the gap between germline ends came to 19 bases. CDR1 and CDR2 (germline): DFQATT, SNEGSKA (reference sequence). CDR3 DNA: TGCAGTGCTAGCGGACATGAGCAGGGTCTTTCCTACGAGCAGTACTTC. As protein: CSASGHEQGLSYEQYF.

This clonotype showed up just a few times. Since a much larger clone is just one base distant, this may be a read error. The V gene is TRBV7-8, the J gene TRBJ2-6, with 9 bases fitting TRBD1. Germline V gene lookup returns CDR1 SGHVS and CDR2 FQNEAQ. The CDR3 totals 12 residues. CDR3 DNA sequence: TGTGCCAGCAGGAAACTGACCGGGACAGGGCCCTTC. It codes for CASRKLTGTGPF.

This clonotype was counted a few times. This chain connects TRBV10-3 to TRBJ2-6, with no clear D. The length of the CDR3 is 14 residues. V was pared by 10 bases and J by 3 bases, with 13 bases between. From germline, CDR1 is ENHRY and CDR2 SYGVKD. The CDR3 reads CASTSVGGANVLTF. As DNA, the CDR3 is TGTGCCAGCACCTCGGTAGGTGGGGCCAACGTCCTGACTTTC.

This clonotype was seen a handful of times. This rearrangement joins TRBV4-3 to TRBJ1-5; D is perhaps TRBD1 (6 bases). This CDR3 spans 14 amino acids. The V end lost 3 bases, the J end lost 5 bases, and 11 bases lay between the germline ends. The V gene's germline CDR1 is LGHNA and CDR2 YSLEER. CDR3 nucleotide sequence: TGCGCCAGCAGCCATGAGAGGGGGGATCAGCCCCAGCATTTT. As protein: CASSHERGDQPQHF.

A word on this clonotype: A much larger clone sits a single nucleotide away, making a read error possible. The rearrangement joins TRBV20-1 to TRBJ1-4, with D perhaps TRBD1 (5 bases). The V end lost 7 bases, the J end lost 3 bases, and 12 bases lay between the germline ends. Germline V CDR1 and CDR2: DFQATT, SNEGSKA (reference sequence). The CDR3 spans 13 residues. The CDR3 DNA sequence: TGCAGTGTCCCCGGGGCAGCTAATGAAAAACTGTTTTTT. Its translation is CSVPGAANEKLFF.

A few counts support this clonotype. This rearrangement joins TRBV12-3 or TRBV12-4 to TRBJ1-5, with a possible D match to TRBD1 (6 bases). V was shortened by 6 bases and J by 6 bases, with 27 bases between the two germline ends. The CDR3 is 18 amino acids. The CDR3 region has the DNA TGTGCCAGCAGCTCCCACCTGGGTCACGGGGGGGCTTTTCAGCCCCAGCATTTT. Encoded protein: CASSSHLGHGGAFQPQHF.

As concerns this clonotype: With a much larger clone just one base away, this may be a read error. V is TRBV7-8 and J is TRBJ1-5; D remains unclear. V gave up 5 bases and J gave up 2 bases, with 16 bases separating them. The CDR3 is 16 amino acids. Germline V CDR1 and CDR2: SGHVS, FQNEAQ. The CDR3 loop reads CASSGPGSRGNQPQHF. In DNA form, the CDR3 reads TGTGCCAGCAGCGGACCGGGTTCTAGGGGCAATCAGCCCCAGCATTTT.

In this sample, this clonotype turned up many times. The chain's CDR3 is CSATSGAGANVLTF. As DNA, the CDR3 is TGCAGTGCTACATCAGGGGCTGGGGCCAACGTCCTGACTTTC. The chain carries TRBV20-1 and TRBJ2-6, with D tentatively TRBD1 (6 bases). Germline assignment: CDR1 DFQATT and CDR2 SNEGSKA (reference sequence). V lost 4 bases, J lost 2 bases, and 9 bases lay in between. This CDR3 contains 14 residues.

This clonotype was counted at least ten times. The V gene is TRBV10-3, the J gene TRBJ2-7, with TRBD1 as a possible D gene (5 bases). The V and J ends lost 6 bases and 2 bases respectively, with 8 bases between them. This CDR3 spans 12 amino acids. The germline CDR1 and CDR2 sequences are ENHRY and SYGVKD. CDR3 sequence reads: CAISDRAYEQYF. DNA of the CDR3: TGTGCCATCAGCGACAGAGCCTACGAGCAGTACTTC.

This clonotype showed up many times. The chain has TRBV2 and TRBJ1-2; 7 bases fit TRBD1. This CDR3 comprises 16 residues. Germline CDR1 reads SNHLY; CDR2 reads FYNNEI. V lost 1 base, J lost 4 bases, and 9 bases stayed unmatched. The CDR3 DNA sequence: TGTGCCAGCAGTGAAGAGGCAGGGGGGCATAGCTATGGCTACACCTTC. Amino acids: CASSEEAGGHSYGYTF.

CDR3 nucleotide sequence: TGTGCCAGCAGCCGCCCTCCCGAGGGGGTGACCCAGTACTTC. Protein sequence: CASSRPPEGVTQYF. The chain joins TRBV7-2 to TRBJ2-5; possibly TRBD1 for D (6 bases). Germline V gene data show CDR1 as SGHTA and CDR2 as FQGNSA. Trimming left V 5 bases short and J 7 bases short, with 17 bases between. The CDR3 contains 14 residues. Full variable domain (rest looked up from reference TRBV7-2 and TRBJ2-5): GAGVSQSPSNKVTEKGKDVELRCDPISGHTALYWYRQSLGQGLEFLIYFQGNSAPDKSGLPSDRFSAERTGGSVSTLTIQRTQQEDSAVYLCASSRPPEGVTQYFGPGTRLLVL.

This clonotype was observed many times. The V gene is TRBV7-6, the J gene TRBJ2-5; no clear D gene. The CDR3 has 15 residues. V gave up 2 bases and J gave up 4 bases, with 14 bases separating them. CDR1 and CDR2 from the germline V gene are SGHVS and FNYEAQ. CDR3 nucleotide sequence: TGTGCCAGCAGCTTACGGACCACCTTAAGAGAGACCCAGTACTTC. Translating it yields CASSLRTTLRETQYF.

This clonotype was seen many times. The chain employs TRBV4-3 and TRBJ2-5; TRBD2 might be the D (5 bases). The V and J ends lost 0 bases and 5 bases respectively, with 13 bases between them. The CDR3 runs to 15 residues. Germline CDR1 is LGHNA and CDR2 is YSLEER. The CDR3 spells CASSQDSGFGETQYF. CDR3 in DNA: TGCGCCAGCAGCCAAGATTCGGGGTTCGGGGAGACCCAGTACTTC.

This clonotype was detected many times. The chain combines TRBV15 with TRBJ1-5; D possibly corresponds to TRBD1 (6 bases). Germline V gives CDR1 LNHNV, CDR2 YYDKDF (reference sequence). The CDR3 runs to 15 residues. V lost 8 bases, J lost 4 bases, and 18 bases lay in between. CDR3 in amino acids: CATSPLGGRNQPQHF. CDR3 nucleotides: TGTGCCACCTCTCCCCTTGGGGGCCGGAATCAGCCCCAGCATTTT.

The V and J genes are TRBV5-6 and TRBJ1-1, with unresolved D. Germline assignment: CDR1 SGHDT and CDR2 YYEEEE. CDR3 length equals 17 residues. Between the trimmed V and J ends, which lost 2 bases and 0 bases, there was a span of 17 bases. The chain's CDR3 is CASSFFVFGGLNTEAFF. The CDR3 region has the DNA TGTGCCAGCAGCTTTTTTGTTTTTGGTGGCTTGAACACTGAAGCTTTCTTT.

V is TRBV10-1 and J is TRBJ2-7; possible D gene TRBD1, 5 bases. Trimming took off 3 bases at V and 5 bases at J, with 11 bases between the two ends. Germline CDR1 reads WNHNN; CDR2 reads SYGVQD (reference sequence). The CDR3 totals 13 residues. In DNA, the CDR3 is TGCGCCAGCAGTGATGGACAAGCAGACGAGCAGTACTTC. Amino acids: CASSDGQADEQYF.

This clonotype appeared a few times. The chain has TRBV12-3 or TRBV12-4 and TRBJ1-1; D gene ambiguous. The V and J ends lost 1 base and 4 bases respectively, with 13 bases between them. This CDR3 has 15 amino acids. The chain's CDR3 is CASSLVGIRSTEAFF. CDR3 nucleotide sequence: TGTGCCAGCAGTTTAGTTGGGATCAGAAGCACTGAAGCTTTCTTT.

The chain links TRBV19 to TRBJ2-7; D might be TRBD1 (6 bases). V was pared by 5 bases and J by 6 bases, with 20 bases between. Looked up from germline, CDR1 is LNHDA and CDR2 is SQIVND (reference sequence). The CDR3 consists of 15 residues. The CDR3 sequence: CASSPLTGRSGEQYF. The CDR3 DNA is TGTGCCAGTAGTCCTCTGACAGGACGTTCAGGCGAGCAGTACTTC.

Note on this clonotype: One end of the junction fails to match germline, which may point to a read error. This chain connects TRBV15 to TRBJ1-6, with unresolved D. CDR3 length: 15 residues. The germline V gene has CDR1 LNHNV and CDR2 YYDKDF (reference sequence). The CDR3 region is CATSSAGVNNSPLYF. CDR3 DNA sequence: TGTGCCACCAGCAGCGCCGGGGTCAATAATTCACCCCTCTACTTT.

With regard to this clonotype: A single base separates this from a much larger clone, so it may be a read error. The chain recombines TRBV5-6 with TRBJ1-1; TRBD1 matches 9 bases. The V and J ends lost 3 bases and 11 bases, in that order; junction bases with no gene match: 5. CDR1 and CDR2 (germline): SGHDT, YYEEEE. This CDR3 contains 12 residues. CDR3 nucleotides: TGTGCCAGCAGCTGGACAGGGGTGGATGCTTTCTTT. Translating gives CASSWTGVDAFF.

With regard to this clonotype: The junction differs from germline at one of its ends, possibly a read error. The V and J genes are TRBV7-2 and TRBJ2-5, with 9 nucleotides matching TRBD2. Looked up from germline, CDR1 is SGHTA and CDR2 is FQGNSA. The CDR3 sequence is 14 residues long. The CDR3 loop reads CAGSFTSGQETQYF. CDR3 coding DNA: TGTGCCGGCAGCTTCACTAGCGGGCAAGAGACCCAGTACTTC.

The J gene is TRBJ1-2, the V gene TRBV15; no clear D gene. The V end lost 3 bases, the J end lost 6 bases, and 5 bases lay between the germline ends. Germline V CDR1 and CDR2: LNHNV, YYDKDF (reference sequence). This CDR3 spans 11 amino acids. DNA of the CDR3: TGTGCCACCAGCAGTCGTGATGGCTACACCTTC. Amino acids: CATSSRDGYTF.

This clonotype was counted at least ten times. The chain recombines TRBV13 with TRBJ2-5, with D possibly matching TRBD2 (6 bases). This CDR3 comprises 15 residues. Germline CDR1 PRHDT, CDR2 FYEKMQ (reference sequence). V lost 5 bases, J lost 2 bases, and 15 bases lay in between. CDR3 sequence: CASSPEGGVQETQYF. DNA of the CDR3: TGTGCCAGCAGCCCCGAAGGAGGGGTACAAGAGACCCAGTACTTC.

The V gene is TRBV7-6, the J gene TRBJ2-7; D might be TRBD1 (6 bases). This CDR3 comprises 13 residues. Germline lookup yields CDR1 SGHVS and CDR2 FNYEAQ. With 7 bases removed from V and 4 bases from J, the gap between germline ends came to 14 bases. The CDR3 here is CASNSRGRYEQYF. The CDR3, as DNA: TGTGCCAGCAACAGCAGGGGAAGGTACGAGCAGTACTTC.

The rearrangement uses TRBV7-2 and TRBJ2-5; the D gene could be TRBD1 or TRBD2 (5 bases each). CDR1 is SGHTA and CDR2 is FQGNSA in the germline V gene. This CDR3 comprises 12 residues. The V end lost 1 base, the J end lost 9 bases, and 9 bases lay between the germline ends. The CDR3 nucleotides are TGTGCCAGCAGCTTAGGGGGGACCCCCCAGTACTTC. It translates to CASSLGGTPQYF.

The chain recombines TRBV5-6 with TRBJ1-1; D is unclear. With 2 bases removed from V and 8 bases from J, the gap between germline ends came to 16 bases. This CDR3 region has 14 residues. Germline V gene sequence: CDR1 SGHDT, CDR2 YYEEEE. The CDR3 reads CASSFVGELMEAFF. The CDR3 DNA sequence: TGTGCCAGCAGCTTCGTTGGGGAGCTTATGGAAGCTTTCTTT.

This clonotype was picked up many times. The chain joins TRBV25-1 to TRBJ1-2; 10 bases agree with TRBD1. The germline CDR1 and CDR2 sequences are MGHDK and SYGVNS. Trimming cost V 6 bases and J 5 bases; bases outside gene matches: 12. CDR3 length: 16 amino acids. CDR3 bases: TGTGCCAGCAGGACCGGGACAGGGGAACTATCGTATGGCTACACCTTC. Its protein product is CASRTGTGELSYGYTF.

This clonotype was detected a few times. The chain joins TRBV5-1 to TRBJ2-7, with no clear D. Germline V CDR1 and CDR2: SGHRS, YFSETQ. Deletions cut 0 bases from V and 2 bases from J, with 9 bases between. The CDR3 has 14 amino acids. CDR3 sequence: CASSLVSDAYEQYF. The CDR3 DNA sequence: TGCGCCAGCAGCTTGGTGTCGGACGCCTACGAGCAGTACTTC.

The sample holds one count of this clonotype. The chain has TRBV20-1 and TRBJ1-2; D not certain. Trimming shortened V by 6 bases and J by 4 bases, and 12 bases separated the two germline ends. The CDR3 runs to 12 residues. Germline lookup yields CDR1 DFQATT and CDR2 SNEGSKA (reference sequence). CDR3 nucleotide sequence: TGCAGTGCAGAGGACCGTGGCTATGGCTACACCTTC. The encoded protein is CSAEDRGYGYTF.

About this clonotype itself: A much larger clone is a single base away; this may be a read error. This chain joins TRBV11-2 and TRBJ2-5, with 7 nucleotides matching TRBD2. Looked up from germline, CDR1 is SGHAT and CDR2 is FQNNGV. The CDR3 sequence is 12 residues long. J lost 7 bases, V lost 5 bases, and 4 bases had no gene match. CDR3 coding DNA: TGTGCCAGCAGCCGGGAGGTGGGGACCCAGTACTTC. Protein: CASSREVGTQYF.

As to this clonotype: This may stem from a read error, because a much larger clone lies one nucleotide away. Here the CDR3 DNA reads TGTGCCAGCAGTGACGGACAGGCGGAGGGCTACACCTTC. It translates to CASSDGQAEGYTF. This chain joins TRBV6-5 and TRBJ1-2; the match to TRBD1 covers 7 bases. V was pared by 5 bases and J by 8 bases, with 8 bases of the junction left unmatched. CDR1 and CDR2 from the germline V gene are MNHEY and SVGAGI. The CDR3 is made up of 13 amino acids.

Of note for this clonotype: One junction end does not reproduce the germline sequence, and a read error may be involved. The chain joins TRBV7-9 to TRBJ2-7; the D is unclear. Germline CDR1 reads SEHNR; CDR2 reads FQNEAQ (reference sequence). This CDR3 region has 12 residues. CDR3 in DNA: TGTGCCAGCAGTTTAGGGTCACGGGTGCAGTACTTC. This gives the protein CASSLGSRVQYF. Full variable domain (missing parts from reference TRBV7-9 and TRBJ2-7): DTGVSQNPRHKITKRGQNVTFRCDPISEHNRLYWYRQTLGQGPEFLTYFQNEAQLEKSRLLSDRFSAERPKGSFSTLEIQRTEQGDSAMYLCASSLGSRVQYFGPGTRLTVT.